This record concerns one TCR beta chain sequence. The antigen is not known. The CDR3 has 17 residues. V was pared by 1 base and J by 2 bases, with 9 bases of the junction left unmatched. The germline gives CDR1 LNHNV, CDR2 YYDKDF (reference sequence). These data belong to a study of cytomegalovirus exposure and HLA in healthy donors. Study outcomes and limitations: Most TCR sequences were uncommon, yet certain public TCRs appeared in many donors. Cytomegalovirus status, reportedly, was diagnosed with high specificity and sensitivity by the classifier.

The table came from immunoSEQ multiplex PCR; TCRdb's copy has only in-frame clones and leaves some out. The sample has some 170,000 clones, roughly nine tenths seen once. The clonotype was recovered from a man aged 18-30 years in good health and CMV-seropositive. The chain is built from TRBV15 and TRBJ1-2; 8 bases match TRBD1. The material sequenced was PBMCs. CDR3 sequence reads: CATSRAKGQGENYGYTF. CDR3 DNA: TGTGCCACCAGCAGAGCGAAAGGACAGGGAGAGAACTATGGCTACACCTTC.